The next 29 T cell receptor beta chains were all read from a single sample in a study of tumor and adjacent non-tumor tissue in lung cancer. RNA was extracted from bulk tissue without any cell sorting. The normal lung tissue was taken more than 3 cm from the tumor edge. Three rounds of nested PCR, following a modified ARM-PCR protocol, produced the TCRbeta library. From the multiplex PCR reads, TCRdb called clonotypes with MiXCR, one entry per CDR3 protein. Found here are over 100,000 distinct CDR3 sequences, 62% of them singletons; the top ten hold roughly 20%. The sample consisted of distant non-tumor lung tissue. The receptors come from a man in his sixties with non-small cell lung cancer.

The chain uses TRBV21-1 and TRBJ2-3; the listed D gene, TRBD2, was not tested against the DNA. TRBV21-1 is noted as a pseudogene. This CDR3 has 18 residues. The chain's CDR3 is CGSSAPRLAGGPVDTQYF. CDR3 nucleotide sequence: TGTGGCAGCAGCGCCCCCAGACTAGCGGGGGGGCCCGTAGATACGCAGTATTTT.

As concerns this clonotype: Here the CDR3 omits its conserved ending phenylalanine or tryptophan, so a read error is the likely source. The CDR3 bases are TGTACCAGCAGTTTCGGGACCCTAGAGGCTTTCCTT. It yields the protein CTSSFGTLEAFL. This chain uses TRBV6-2 or TRBV6-3 with TRBJ1-1, with D perhaps TRBD1 (5 bases). The CDR3 has 12 residues. CDR1 is MNHEY, CDR2 SVGEGT, per germline.

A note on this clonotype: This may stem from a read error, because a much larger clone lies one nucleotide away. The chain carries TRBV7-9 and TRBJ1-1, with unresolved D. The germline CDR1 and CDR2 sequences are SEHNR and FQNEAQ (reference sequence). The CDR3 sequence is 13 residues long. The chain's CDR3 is CAISPAGNTEAFF. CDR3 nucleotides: TGTGCCATCAGCCCCGCCGGGAACACTGAAGCTTTCTTT.

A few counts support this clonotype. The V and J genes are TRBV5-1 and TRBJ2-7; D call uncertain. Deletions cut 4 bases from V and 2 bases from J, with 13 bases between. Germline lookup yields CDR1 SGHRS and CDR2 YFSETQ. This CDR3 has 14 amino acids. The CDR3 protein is CASSPDPATYEQYF. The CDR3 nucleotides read TGCGCCAGCAGCCCCGATCCAGCCACCTACGAGCAGTACTTC.

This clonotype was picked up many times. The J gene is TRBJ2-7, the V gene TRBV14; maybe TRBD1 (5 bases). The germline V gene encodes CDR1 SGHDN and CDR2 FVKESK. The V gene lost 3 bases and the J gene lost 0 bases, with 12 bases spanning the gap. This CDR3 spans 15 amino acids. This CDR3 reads CASSHGPTGSYEQYF. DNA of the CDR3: TGTGCCAGCAGCCATGGACCCACAGGCTCCTACGAGCAGTACTTC.

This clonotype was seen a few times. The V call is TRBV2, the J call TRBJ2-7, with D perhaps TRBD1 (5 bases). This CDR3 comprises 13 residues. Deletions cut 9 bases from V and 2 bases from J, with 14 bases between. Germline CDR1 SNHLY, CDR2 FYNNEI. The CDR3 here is CASGTDSTYEQYF. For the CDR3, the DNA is TGTGCCAGTGGAACCGACAGCACCTACGAGCAGTACTTC.

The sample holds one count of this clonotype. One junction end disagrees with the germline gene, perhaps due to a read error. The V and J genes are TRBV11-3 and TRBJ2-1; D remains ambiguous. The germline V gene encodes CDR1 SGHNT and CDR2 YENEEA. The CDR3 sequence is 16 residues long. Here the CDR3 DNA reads TGTGCCAGCAGCCTTTCCCTCAAGAGCTCCCACAATGAGCAGTTCTTC. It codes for CASSLSLKSSHNEQFF.

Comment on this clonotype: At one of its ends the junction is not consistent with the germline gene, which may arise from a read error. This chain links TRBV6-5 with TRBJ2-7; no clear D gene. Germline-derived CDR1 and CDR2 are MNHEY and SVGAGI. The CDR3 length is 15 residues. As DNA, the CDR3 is TGTGCCAACAGTTACTCGAGAACTGGCTCCTACGAGCAGTACTTC. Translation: CANSYSRTGSYEQYF.

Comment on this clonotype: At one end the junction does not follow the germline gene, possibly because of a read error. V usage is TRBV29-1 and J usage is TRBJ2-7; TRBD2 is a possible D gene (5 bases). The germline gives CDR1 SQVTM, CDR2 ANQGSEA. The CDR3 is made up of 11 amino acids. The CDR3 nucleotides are TGTAGCGTTAGTCTGGTCTACGTGCAGTACTTC. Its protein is CSVSLVYVQYF.

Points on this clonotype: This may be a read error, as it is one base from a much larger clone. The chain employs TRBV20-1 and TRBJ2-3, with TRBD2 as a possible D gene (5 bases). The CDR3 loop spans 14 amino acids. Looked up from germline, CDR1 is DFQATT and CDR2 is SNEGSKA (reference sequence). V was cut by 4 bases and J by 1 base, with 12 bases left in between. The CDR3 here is CSAIDTGGTDTQYF. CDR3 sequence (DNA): TGCAGTGCTATAGATACCGGGGGCACAGATACGCAGTATTTT.

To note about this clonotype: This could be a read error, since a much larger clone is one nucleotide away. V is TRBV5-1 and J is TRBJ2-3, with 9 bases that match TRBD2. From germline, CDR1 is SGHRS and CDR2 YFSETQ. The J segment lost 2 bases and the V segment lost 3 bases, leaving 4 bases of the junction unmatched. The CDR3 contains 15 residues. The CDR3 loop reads CASSSSGDLTDTQYF. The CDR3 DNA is TGCGCCAGCAGCTCTAGCGGGGACCTCACAGATACGCAGTATTTT.

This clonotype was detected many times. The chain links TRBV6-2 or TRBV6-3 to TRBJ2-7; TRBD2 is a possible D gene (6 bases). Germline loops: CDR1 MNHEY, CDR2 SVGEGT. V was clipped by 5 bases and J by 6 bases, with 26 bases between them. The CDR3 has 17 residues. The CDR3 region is CASSQTPSGTSRAEQYF. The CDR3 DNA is TGTGCCAGCAGTCAAACCCCTTCCGGGACTTCTCGAGCCGAGCAGTACTTC.

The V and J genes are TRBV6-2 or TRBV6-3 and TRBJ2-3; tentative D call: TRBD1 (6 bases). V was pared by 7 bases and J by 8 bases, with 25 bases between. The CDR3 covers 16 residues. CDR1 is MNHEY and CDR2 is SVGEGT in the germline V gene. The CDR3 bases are TGTGCCAGCATCCCTCACCGGGTACAGGGAAGAGTTACGCAGTATTTT. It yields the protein CASIPHRVQGRVTQYF.

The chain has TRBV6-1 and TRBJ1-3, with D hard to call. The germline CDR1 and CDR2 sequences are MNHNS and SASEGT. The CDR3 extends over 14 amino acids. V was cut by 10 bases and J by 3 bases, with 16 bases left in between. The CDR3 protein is CATVLGFFGNTIYF. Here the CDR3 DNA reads TGTGCCACCGTCTTAGGGTTCTTTGGAAACACCATATATTTT.

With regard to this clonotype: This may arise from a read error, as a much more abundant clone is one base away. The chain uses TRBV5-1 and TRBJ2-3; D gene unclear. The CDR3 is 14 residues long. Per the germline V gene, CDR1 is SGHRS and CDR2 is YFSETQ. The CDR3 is CSSSLENSKGTQYF. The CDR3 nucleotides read TGCTCCAGCAGCTTGGAGAATTCAAAGGGCACGCAGTATTTT.

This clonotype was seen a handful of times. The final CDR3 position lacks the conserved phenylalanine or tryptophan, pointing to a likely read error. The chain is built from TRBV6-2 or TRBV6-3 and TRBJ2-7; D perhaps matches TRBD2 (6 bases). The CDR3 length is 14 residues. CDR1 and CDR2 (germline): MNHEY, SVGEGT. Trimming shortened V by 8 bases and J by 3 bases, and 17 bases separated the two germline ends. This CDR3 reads CASGKPGLGYEQYS. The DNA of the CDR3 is TGTGCCAGCGGTAAACCGGGACTGGGCTACGAGCAGTACTCC.

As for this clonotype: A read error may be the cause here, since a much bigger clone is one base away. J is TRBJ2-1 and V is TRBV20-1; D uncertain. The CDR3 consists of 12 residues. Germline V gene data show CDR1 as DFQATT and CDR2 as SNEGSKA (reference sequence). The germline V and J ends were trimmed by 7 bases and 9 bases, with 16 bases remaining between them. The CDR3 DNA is TGCAGTGTCCGGCCCCTCCCGGGTGAGCAGTTCTTC. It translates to CSVRPLPGEQFF.

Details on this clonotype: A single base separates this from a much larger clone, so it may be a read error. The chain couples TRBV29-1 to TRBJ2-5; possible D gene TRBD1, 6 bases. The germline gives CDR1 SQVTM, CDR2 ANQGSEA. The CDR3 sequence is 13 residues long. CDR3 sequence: CSVADRFQETQNF. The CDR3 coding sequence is TGCAGCGTGGCCGACAGGTTCCAAGAGACCCAGAACTTC.

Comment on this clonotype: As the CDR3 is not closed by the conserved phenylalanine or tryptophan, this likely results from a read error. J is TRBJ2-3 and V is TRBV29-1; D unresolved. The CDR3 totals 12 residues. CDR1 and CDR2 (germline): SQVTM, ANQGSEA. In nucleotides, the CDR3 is TGCAGAGTAAACACAAACACAGATACGCAGTATTCT. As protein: CRVNTNTDTQYS.

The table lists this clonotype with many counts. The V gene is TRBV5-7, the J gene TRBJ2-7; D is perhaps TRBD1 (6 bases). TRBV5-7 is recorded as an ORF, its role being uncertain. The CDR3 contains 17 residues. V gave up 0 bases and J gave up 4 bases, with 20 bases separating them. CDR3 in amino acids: CASSLETQGPRHYEQYF. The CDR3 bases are TGTGCCAGCAGCTTGGAAACACAGGGCCCCCGGCATTACGAGCAGTACTTC.

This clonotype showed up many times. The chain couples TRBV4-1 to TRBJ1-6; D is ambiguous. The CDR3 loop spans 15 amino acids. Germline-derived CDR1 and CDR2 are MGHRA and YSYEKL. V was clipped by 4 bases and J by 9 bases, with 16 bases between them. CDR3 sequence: CASSPSAQIGSPLHF. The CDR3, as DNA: TGCGCCAGCAGCCCCAGCGCCCAAATTGGTTCACCCCTCCACTTT.

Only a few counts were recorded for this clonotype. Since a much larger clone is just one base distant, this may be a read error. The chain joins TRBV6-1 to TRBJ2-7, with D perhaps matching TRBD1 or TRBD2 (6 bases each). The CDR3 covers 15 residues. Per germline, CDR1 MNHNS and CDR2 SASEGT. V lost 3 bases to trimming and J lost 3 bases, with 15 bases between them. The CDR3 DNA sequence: TGTGCCAGCAGTGAGACGAGGGGGGTTGACTACGAGCAGTACTTC. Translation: CASSETRGVDYEQYF.

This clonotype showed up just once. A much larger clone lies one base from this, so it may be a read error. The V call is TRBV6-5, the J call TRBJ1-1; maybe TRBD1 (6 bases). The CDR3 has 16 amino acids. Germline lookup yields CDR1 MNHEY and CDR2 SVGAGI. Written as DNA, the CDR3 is TGTGTCAGCAGTTACGAGGGCAGGGGAAGGAACACTGAAGCTTTCTTT. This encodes CVSSYEGRGRNTEAFF.

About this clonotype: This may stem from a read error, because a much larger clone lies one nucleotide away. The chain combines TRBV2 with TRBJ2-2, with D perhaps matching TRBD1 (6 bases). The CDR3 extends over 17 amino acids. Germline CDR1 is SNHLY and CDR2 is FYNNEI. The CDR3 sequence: CASASPLDSSNTGDLFF. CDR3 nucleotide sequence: TGTGCCAGCGCCTCTCCCTTGGACAGTTCGAACACCGGGGACCTGTTTTTT.

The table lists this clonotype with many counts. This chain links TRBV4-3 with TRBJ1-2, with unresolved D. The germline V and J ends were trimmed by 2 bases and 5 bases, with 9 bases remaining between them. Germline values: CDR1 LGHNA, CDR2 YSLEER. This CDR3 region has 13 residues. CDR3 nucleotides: TGCGCCAGCAGCCAAACCGGGTTGTATGGCTACACCTTC. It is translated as CASSQTGLYGYTF.

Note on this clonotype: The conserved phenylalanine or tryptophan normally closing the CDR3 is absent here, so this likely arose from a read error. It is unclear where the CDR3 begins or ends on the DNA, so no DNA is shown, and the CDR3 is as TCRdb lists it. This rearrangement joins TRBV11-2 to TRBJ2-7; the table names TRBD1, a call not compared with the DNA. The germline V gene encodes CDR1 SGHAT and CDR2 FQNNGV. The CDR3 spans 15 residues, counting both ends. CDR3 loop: CASSSRSGGEFEQHL.

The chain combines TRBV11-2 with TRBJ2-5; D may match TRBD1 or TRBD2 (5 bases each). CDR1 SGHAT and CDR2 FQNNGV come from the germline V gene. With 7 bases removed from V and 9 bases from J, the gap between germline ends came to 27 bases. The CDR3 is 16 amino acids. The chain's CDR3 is CASIPRTRGVVESQYF. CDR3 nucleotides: TGTGCCAGCATCCCCCGTACTAGAGGGGTGGTGGAGTCCCAGTACTTC.

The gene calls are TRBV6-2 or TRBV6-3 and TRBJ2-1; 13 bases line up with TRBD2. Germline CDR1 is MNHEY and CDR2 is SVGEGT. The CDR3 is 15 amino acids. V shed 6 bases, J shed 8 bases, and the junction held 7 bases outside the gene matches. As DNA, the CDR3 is TGTGCCAGCAGCGACGGGACTAGCGGGGATCATGAGCAGTTCTTC. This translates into CASSDGTSGDHEQFF.

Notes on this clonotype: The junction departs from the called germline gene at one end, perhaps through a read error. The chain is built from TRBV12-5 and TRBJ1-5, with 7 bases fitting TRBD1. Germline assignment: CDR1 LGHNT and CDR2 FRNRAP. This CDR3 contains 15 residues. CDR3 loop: CGSGLGDSDNQPQHF. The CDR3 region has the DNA TGTGGTAGTGGTTTAGGGGACAGTGATAATCAGCCCCAGCATTTT.